These T cell receptor beta chains were read from a single sample in a study of cytomegalovirus exposure and HLA in healthy donors. The protocol was immunoSEQ multiplex PCR, while the TCRdb copy is restricted to in-frame clones and leaves out a portion. The sample includes 150,000 to 200,000 clones, around 80% of them seen just once. Sequencing was carried out using PBMCs. The receptors stem from a woman aged 45-59 years in good health and CMV-seropositive. The CDR3 runs from the conserved cysteine through the conserved F or W. Fields, in order: D gene, V gene, clone size, J gene, CDR3 protein, CDR3 DNA. The D gene is left open where the match is weak. Rows may omit the clone size; those that give it use once, few, many or a size class.

D gene: NA; V gene: TRBV6-1; clone size: NA; J gene: TRBJ1-1; CDR3 protein: CASTPREGFTEAFF; CDR3 DNA: TGTGCCAGCACTCCAAGGGAGGGGTTCACTGAAGCTTTCTTT
D gene: NA; V gene: TRBV15; clone size: NA; J gene: TRBJ1-1; CDR3 protein: CATSRGVGMNTEAFF; CDR3 DNA: TGTGCCACCAGCAGGGGAGTCGGGATGAACACTGAAGCTTTCTTT
D gene: TRBD2; V gene: TRBV6-5; clone size: NA; J gene: TRBJ2-7; CDR3 protein: CASSRSGGYEQYF; CDR3 DNA: TGTGCCAGCAGCCGCTCGGGGGGCTACGAGCAGTACTTC
D gene: NA; V gene: TRBV5-6; clone size: NA; J gene: TRBJ1-3; CDR3 protein: CASSFEGRAGNTIYF; CDR3 DNA: TGTGCCAGCAGCTTCGAGGGGAGGGCTGGAAACACCATATATTTT
D gene: NA; V gene: TRBV18; clone size: NA; J gene: TRBJ1-1; CDR3 protein: CASSETKQVNTEAFF; CDR3 DNA: TGTGCCAGCTCGGAAACAAAACAGGTTAACACTGAAGCTTTCTTT
D gene: NA; V gene: TRBV29-1; clone size: NA; J gene: TRBJ1-2; CDR3 protein: CSVDLGDYGYTF; CDR3 DNA: TGCAGCGTTGACCTAGGAGACTATGGCTACACCTTC
D gene: NA; V gene: TRBV4-2; clone size: NA; J gene: TRBJ1-5; CDR3 protein: CASSQEVTGPGSQHF; CDR3 DNA: TGTGCCAGCAGCCAAGAGGTAACGGGCCCAGGGTCCCAGCATTTT
D gene: TRBD2; V gene: TRBV28; clone size: NA; J gene: TRBJ2-1; CDR3 protein: CASRASGRRDNEQFF; CDR3 DNA: TGTGCCAGCAGGGCTAGCGGGAGGCGGGACAATGAGCAGTTCTTC
D gene: TRBD1; V gene: TRBV7-9; clone size: once; J gene: TRBJ1-1; CDR3 protein: CASSLPDRGGEAFF; CDR3 DNA: TGTGCCAGCAGCTTACCCGACAGGGGAGGGGAGGCTTTCTTT
D gene: NA; V gene: TRBV25-1; clone size: NA; J gene: TRBJ1-4; CDR3 protein: CASSESLITNEKLFF; CDR3 DNA: TGTGCCAGCAGTGAATCACTGATAACTAATGAAAAACTGTTTTTT
D gene: NA; V gene: TRBV10-3; clone size: NA; J gene: TRBJ2-7; CDR3 protein: CAISQRLVTSYEQYF; CDR3 DNA: TGTGCCATCAGTCAAAGACTAGTCACCTCCTACGAGCAGTACTTC
D gene: TRBD2; V gene: TRBV11-3; clone size: once; J gene: TRBJ2-3; CDR3 protein: CASSLRSSGAGLTDTQYF; CDR3 DNA: TGTGCCAGCAGCTTACGGTCTAGCGGGGCGGGCCTCACAGATACGCAGTATTTT
D gene: NA; V gene: TRBV14; clone size: once; J gene: TRBJ2-1; CDR3 protein: CASSRSGEQFF; CDR3 DNA: TGTGCCAGCAGCCGGAGCGGTGAGCAGTTCTTC
D gene: TRBD1; V gene: TRBV29-1; clone size: NA; J gene: TRBJ1-1; CDR3 protein: CSVSRGRAEAFF; CDR3 DNA: TGCAGCGTTAGCAGGGGGCGAGCTGAAGCTTTCTTT
D gene: TRBD1; V gene: TRBV10-3; clone size: NA; J gene: TRBJ1-6; CDR3 protein: CAIRAGTGNEGSPLHF; CDR3 DNA: TGTGCCATCAGAGCCGGGACAGGGAATGAGGGTTCACCCCTCCACTTT
D gene: NA; V gene: TRBV9; clone size: NA; J gene: TRBJ1-3; CDR3 protein: CASSVGSGAETVAPYF; CDR3 DNA: NA
D gene: TRBD1; V gene: TRBV6-5; clone size: few; J gene: TRBJ1-5; CDR3 protein: CASSSGTGNQPQHF; CDR3 DNA: TGTGCCAGCAGTTCTGGGACAGGCAATCAGCCCCAGCATTTT
D gene: NA; V gene: TRBV27; clone size: NA; J gene: TRBJ2-1; CDR3 protein: CASSPADNEQFF; CDR3 DNA: TGTGCCAGCAGTCCTGCGGACAATGAGCAGTTCTTC
D gene: TRBD1; V gene: TRBV9; clone size: NA; J gene: TRBJ2-6; CDR3 protein: CASSVDPLGTENTNSGANVLTF; CDR3 DNA: TGTGCCAGCAGCGTAGACCCCCTCGGGACAGAGAATACCAACTCTGGGGCCAACGTCCTGACTTTC
D gene: NA; V gene: TRBV7-9; clone size: NA; J gene: TRBJ1-3; CDR3 protein: CSSSLQGSGNTIYF; CDR3 DNA: TGTTCCAGCAGCTTACAGGGCTCTGGAAACACCATATATTTT
D gene: NA; V gene: TRBV10-2; clone size: NA; J gene: TRBJ2-7; CDR3 protein: CASSDYQTGAYEQYF; CDR3 DNA: TGCGCCAGCAGTGACTACCAGACAGGCGCATACGAGCAGTACTTC
D gene: NA; V gene: TRBV4-3; clone size: once; J gene: TRBJ1-2; CDR3 protein: CASSQDGHAQGGYTF; CDR3 DNA: TGCGCCAGCAGCCAAGACGGACACGCACAAGGGGGCTACACCTTC
D gene: TRBD2; V gene: TRBV9; clone size: NA; J gene: TRBJ2-5; CDR3 protein: CASARAGGPRETQYF; CDR3 DNA: TGTGCCAGCGCGAGGGCGGGAGGGCCCCGGGAGACCCAGTACTTC
D gene: TRBD1; V gene: TRBV7-2; clone size: NA; J gene: TRBJ2-2; CDR3 protein: CASSRTGEAGELFF; CDR3 DNA: TGTGCCAGCAGCCGGACAGGGGAGGCCGGGGAGCTGTTTTTT
D gene: NA; V gene: TRBV28; clone size: NA; J gene: TRBJ1-2; CDR3 protein: CASSLFKRGSSSNYGYTF; CDR3 DNA: TGTGCCAGCAGTTTATTTAAGCGGGGGAGTTCATCTAACTATGGCTACACCTTC
D gene: TRBD2; V gene: TRBV6-1; clone size: NA; J gene: TRBJ2-1; CDR3 protein: CASSNGLAGGNEQFF; CDR3 DNA: TGTGCCAGCAGCAATGGACTAGCGGGGGGGAATGAGCAGTTCTTC